Shown below are 31 T cell receptor beta chains from a single sample sequenced in a study of cytotoxic CD8 clonotypes in ibrutinib-treated CLL. Data came from immunoSEQ multiplex PCR; TCRdb stores just in-frame clones and leaves some out. The table includes 60,000 to 95,000 clones, over 65% detected once. Specimen: PBMCs, collected after 24 months of ibrutinib treatment. The source of these receptors is a human donor with chronic lymphocytic leukemia.

The CDR3: CASSLAGGLQFF. The CDR3 DNA is TGCGCCAGCAGCTTGGCCGGGGGTTTGCAGTTCTTC. The chain combines TRBV5-1 with TRBJ2-1, with D maybe TRBD2 (6 bases). Germline V CDR1 and CDR2: SGHRS, YFSETQ. Between the trimmed V and J ends, which lost 0 bases and 12 bases, there was a span of 10 bases. The CDR3 spans 12 residues.

The gene calls are TRBV15 and TRBJ2-1, with 11 bases fitting TRBD2. Per germline, CDR1 LNHNV and CDR2 YYDKDF (reference sequence). With 3 bases clipped from V and 2 bases from J, the junction kept 3 bases outside the gene matches. This CDR3 comprises 16 residues. The CDR3 DNA reads TGTGCCACCAGCAGCCCGGGACTAGCGGCCTACAATGAGCAGTTCTTC. It specifies CATSSPGLAAYNEQFF.

This chain links TRBV9 with TRBJ2-1; TRBD2 aligns across 12 bases. Trimming removed 3 bases from V and 6 bases from J; junction bases left unmatched: 16. Germline CDR1 and CDR2: SGDLS and YYNGEE. This CDR3 is built from 19 residues. CDR3 protein: CASSDRGLAGPISLNEQFF. CDR3 nucleotide sequence: TGTGCCAGCAGCGACCGAGGACTAGCGGGACCCATATCGCTCAATGAGCAGTTCTTC. Looking up the rest from reference TRBV9 and TRBJ2-1 gives the full variable domain: DSGVTQTPKHLITATGQRVTLRCSPRSGDLSVYWYQQSLDQGLQFLIQYYNGEERAKGNILERFSAQQFPDLHSELNLSSLELGDSALYFCASSDRGLAGPISLNEQFFGPGTRLTVL.

The genes are TRBV28 and TRBJ2-5; D is undetermined. This CDR3 is built from 16 residues. Trimming removed 5 bases at V and 2 bases at J, with 18 bases between. Germline CDR1 MDHEN, CDR2 SYDVKM. The CDR3, as DNA: TGTGCCAGCAGTCCAACATTACCGAGGCCTCAAGAGACCCAGTACTTC. This translates into CASSPTLPRPQETQYF.

This clone was recorded only once. This rearrangement joins TRBV29-1 to TRBJ2-1; the match to TRBD1 covers 9 bases. Germline loops: CDR1 SQVTM, CDR2 ANQGSEA. With 5 bases clipped from V and 7 bases from J, the junction kept 6 bases outside the gene matches. The CDR3 is made up of 13 amino acids. CDR3 sequence reads: CSVPGQGRNEQFF. DNA for the CDR3: TGCAGCGTTCCGGGACAGGGAAGGAATGAGCAGTTCTTC.

V and J are TRBV6-4 and TRBJ2-3; 10 bases align to TRBD2. J gave up 0 bases and V 2 bases, and 2 bases lay outside the gene matches. The germline CDR1 and CDR2 sequences are MRHNA and SNTAGT. The CDR3 has 16 amino acids. The CDR3 region is CASSDGLADSTDTQYF. Written as DNA, the CDR3 is TGTGCCAGCAGTGACGGACTAGCGGATAGCACAGATACGCAGTATTTT.

This chain links TRBV5-4 with TRBJ2-3; 7 nucleotides agree with TRBD2. Trimming at V came to 4 bases and at J to 2 bases, leaving 10 bases not matched to a gene. This CDR3 region has 16 residues. Germline V gene data show CDR1 as SGHNT and CDR2 as YYREEE (reference sequence). As DNA, the CDR3 is TGTGCCAGCAGCGGAAGGTATGCGGGAGACACAGATACGCAGTATTTT. Its protein is CASSGRYAGDTDTQYF.

The V gene is TRBV9, the J gene TRBJ1-1; tentative D call: TRBD1 (5 bases). Germline CDR1 is SGDLS and CDR2 is YYNGEE. The V gene lost 3 bases and the J gene lost 1 base, with 16 bases spanning the gap. CDR3 length: 16 amino acids. In DNA form, the CDR3 reads TGTGCCAGCAGCGCAGGGACCGGGGTCGGGAACACTGAAGCTTTCTTT. It translates to CASSAGTGVGNTEAFF.

The V and J genes are TRBV9 and TRBJ2-2; no reliable D call. The CDR3 consists of 12 residues. Germline CDR1 reads SGDLS; CDR2 reads YYNGEE. The germline V and J ends were trimmed by 0 bases and 7 bases, with 4 bases remaining between them. CDR3 coding DNA: TGTGCCAGCAGCGTAGCTTTCGGGGAGCTGTTTTTT. Residues: CASSVAFGELFF.

The chain recombines TRBV4-2 with TRBJ1-5; no reliable D call. This CDR3 is built from 14 residues. The germline V gene has CDR1 LGHNA and CDR2 YNFKEQ. V was trimmed by 0 bases and J by 7 bases, leaving 10 bases between them. The CDR3 coding sequence is TGTGCCAGCAGCCAAGAACGTGTGGGACAGCCCCAGCATTTT. This codes for CASSQERVGQPQHF.

The genes are TRBV5-4 and TRBJ2-3; perhaps TRBD2 as D (6 bases). V lost 0 bases to trimming and J lost 2 bases, with 13 bases between them. The germline gives CDR1 SGHNT, CDR2 YYREEE (reference sequence). CDR3 size: 16 residues. The CDR3 here is CASSLAAGGTTDTQYF. As DNA, the CDR3 is TGTGCCAGCAGCTTGGCGGCTGGGGGGACCACAGATACGCAGTATTTT.

As DNA, the CDR3 is TGTGCCAGCAGCGTGATGGCGGGATCCACAGATACGCAGTATTTT. It codes for CASSVMAGSTDTQYF. This chain joins TRBV9 and TRBJ2-3; D might be TRBD2 (6 bases). The V end lost 2 bases, the J end lost 2 bases, and 12 bases lay between the germline ends. Germline V lookup: CDR1 SGDLS, CDR2 YYNGEE. This CDR3 comprises 15 residues.

The V call is TRBV27, the J call TRBJ2-1; no clear D gene. The CDR3 runs 14 residues. Trimming pared 5 bases from V and 0 bases from J, leaving 8 bases between. The V gene's germline CDR1 is MNHEY and CDR2 SMNVEV (reference sequence). This chain's CDR3 is CASSGRSSYNEQFF. The CDR3 nucleotides are TGTGCCAGCAGTGGTCGTTCCTCCTACAATGAGCAGTTCTTC.

The chain recombines TRBV2 with TRBJ1-4; a possible D gene is TRBD1 (6 bases). V was shortened by 4 bases and J by 8 bases, with 17 bases between the two germline ends. Per the germline V gene, CDR1 is SNHLY and CDR2 is FYNNEI. This CDR3 region has 15 residues. The DNA of the CDR3 is TGTGCCAGCAGTGGGGGGGGCAGCCTTAACGAAAAACTGTTTTTT. Protein: CASSGGGSLNEKLFF.

A single count supports this clone. The chain uses TRBV2 and TRBJ2-3; D gene uncertain. Germline CDR1 reads SNHLY; CDR2 reads FYNNEI. V lost 6 bases and J 4 bases, leaving 11 bases between the germline ends. The CDR3 is 13 amino acids. For the CDR3, the DNA is TGTGCCAGCAGAGGTTCGATCGCAGATACGCAGTATTTT. Translating it yields CASRGSIADTQYF.

J is TRBJ2-3 and V is TRBV29-1; D gene uncertain. The CDR3 loop spans 12 amino acids. Between the trimmed V and J ends, which lost 4 bases and 5 bases, there was a span of 10 bases. The germline V gene has CDR1 SQVTM and CDR2 ANQGSEA. CDR3 nucleotides: TGCAGCGTTGGCAGGCGCGAAGATACGCAGTATTTT. Translated: CSVGRREDTQYF.

V usage is TRBV28 and J usage is TRBJ2-2, with D perhaps TRBD2 (6 bases). The CDR3 sequence is 18 residues long. Germline V gene lookup returns CDR1 MDHEN and CDR2 SYDVKM. The V and J ends lost 3 bases and 2 bases respectively, with 19 bases between them. The DNA for the CDR3 is TGTGCCAGCAGTTTGCGGCCGGACGGGAGAGCCAACACCGGGGAGCTGTTTTTT. The encoded protein is CASSLRPDGRANTGELFF. Supplemented by reference TRBV28 and TRBJ2-2, the full variable domain reads DVKVTQSSRYLVKRTGEKVFLECVQDMDHENMFWYRQDPGLGLRLIYFSYDVKMKEKGDIPEGYSVSREKKERFSLILESASTNQTSMYLCASSLRPDGRANTGELFFGEGSRLTVL.

This chain uses TRBV28 with TRBJ2-1; D may be TRBD2 (5 bases). The germline V gene encodes CDR1 MDHEN and CDR2 SYDVKM. CDR3 length: 14 amino acids. V lost 5 bases and J lost 4, with 12 bases in between. The CDR3: CASSPRRAYNEQFF. Written as DNA, the CDR3 is TGTGCCAGCAGTCCGCGGCGGGCTTACAATGAGCAGTTCTTC.

The chain joins TRBV18 to TRBJ1-5, with D possibly being TRBD1 (5 bases). Germline V lookup: CDR1 KGHSH, CDR2 LQKENI. The CDR3 has 15 residues. Trimming removed 8 bases at V and 6 bases at J, with 20 bases between. The CDR3 is CASARTVQGRQPQHF. In DNA form, the CDR3 reads TGTGCCAGCGCCCGAACCGTCCAGGGCCGTCAGCCCCAGCATTTT. The full variable domain, rest sourced from reference TRBV18 and TRBJ1-5, is NAGVMQNPRHLVRRRGQEARLRCSPMKGHSHVYWYRQLPEEGLKFMVYLQKENIIDESGMPKERFSAEFPKEGPSILRIQQVVRGDSAAYFCASARTVQGRQPQHFGDGTRLSIL.

This clone was detected a few times. V gene TRBV30 combines with J gene TRBJ2-7; 14 bases map to TRBD2. CDR1 and CDR2 from the germline V gene are GTSNPN and SVGIG (reference sequence). After removal of 0 bases from V and 3 bases from J, the junction contained 22 bases not matched to a gene. CDR3 length: 22 amino acids. CDR3 nucleotides: TGTGCCTGGAGTGTACTGGCAGGCCAAAGACTAGCGGGAGGGCCAAGGGTCTACGAGCAGTACTTC. The encoded protein is CAWSVLAGQRLAGGPRVYEQYF.

CDR3 nucleotides: TGCGCCAGCAGCTTAGGGACTAGCGGGATTACCAATGAGCAGTTCTTC. Translated, it gives CASSLGTSGITNEQFF. V gene TRBV5-1 combines with J gene TRBJ2-1; 13 nucleotides agree with TRBD2. Looked up from germline, CDR1 is SGHRS and CDR2 is YFSETQ. The CDR3 is 16 residues long. With 2 bases clipped from V and 6 bases from J, the junction kept 5 bases outside the gene matches.

Here the CDR3 reads CASSKGTSGRKTGELFF. CDR3 bases: TGTGCCAGCAGCAAAGGGACTAGCGGGAGAAAAACCGGGGAGCTGTTTTTT. The chain employs TRBV7-9 and TRBJ2-2; 14 bases match TRBD2. This CDR3 has 17 amino acids. Germline V gene sequence: CDR1 SEHNR, CDR2 FQNEAQ (reference sequence). V shed 5 bases and J 5 bases; nucleotides not matched to a gene: 7.

This sequence joins TRBV2 and TRBJ2-5, with 9 nucleotides matching TRBD2. Trimming removed 0 bases from V and 4 bases from J; junction bases left unmatched: 6. This CDR3 spans 16 amino acids. Germline loops: CDR1 SNHLY, CDR2 FYNNEI. The CDR3: CASSEAIAGVSETQYF. CDR3 coding DNA: TGTGCCAGCAGTGAAGCTATAGCGGGAGTATCAGAGACCCAGTACTTC.

The chain uses TRBV18 and TRBJ1-2; the match to TRBD1 covers 10 bases. Trimming cost V 3 bases and J 7 bases; bases outside gene matches: 2. The CDR3 runs 13 residues. Germline assignment: CDR1 KGHSH and CDR2 LQKENI. CDR3 sequence reads: CASSPGQGFGYTF. DNA for the CDR3: TGTGCCAGCTCACCGGGACAGGGGTTTGGCTACACCTTC.

This sequence joins TRBV10-3 and TRBJ2-1; 8 nucleotides line up with TRBD2. Germline lookup yields CDR1 ENHRY and CDR2 SYGVKD. V was clipped by 10 bases and J by 7 bases; unmatched bases: 15. This CDR3 comprises 15 residues. The CDR3 DNA is TGTGCCAGCATCCCCTGGGGCGGGAGGATTAATGAGCAGTTCTTC. It specifies CASIPWGGRINEQFF.

The chain has TRBV29-1 and TRBJ2-7; possible D gene TRBD1, 5 bases. With 3 bases removed from V and 1 base from J, the gap between germline ends came to 7 bases. Germline V gives CDR1 SQVTM, CDR2 ANQGSEA. CDR3 size: 12 residues. The CDR3 bases are TGCAGCGTTGATCAGGGTTCCTACGAGCAGTACTTC. This codes for CSVDQGSYEQYF.

J is TRBJ1-2 and V is TRBV5-1, with 8 positions matching TRBD1. This CDR3 comprises 14 residues. V lost 0 bases, J lost 8 bases, and 6 bases stayed unmatched. Germline V lookup: CDR1 SGHRS, CDR2 YFSETQ. CDR3 DNA sequence: TGCGCCAGCAGCTTGGAGCGGACAGGGCGCGGCTACACCTTC. This translates into CASSLERTGRGYTF. Complete variable domain (other parts from reference TRBV5-1 and TRBJ1-2): KAGVTQTPRYLIKTRGQQVTLSCSPISGHRSVSWYQQTPGQGLQFLFEYFSETQRNKGNFPGRFSGRQFSNSRSEMNVSTLELGDSALYLCASSLERTGRGYTFGSGTRLTVV.

V is TRBV11-2 and J is TRBJ2-3; D uncertain. V was trimmed by 5 bases and J by 0 bases, leaving 12 bases between them. Germline V CDR1 and CDR2: SGHAT, FQNNGV. The CDR3 has 15 residues. The DNA for the CDR3 is TGTGCCAGCAGCCACTACGAGGAGAGCACAGATACGCAGTATTTT. It translates to CASSHYEESTDTQYF. Based on the CDR3 plus reference TRBV11-2 and TRBJ2-3, the full variable domain is EAGVAQSPRYKIIEKRQSVAFWCNPISGHATLYWYQQILGQGPKLLIQFQNNGVVDDSQLPKDRFSAERLKGVDSTLKIQPAKLEDSAVYLCASSHYEESTDTQYFGPGTRLTVL.

The chain recombines TRBV6-5 with TRBJ1-4, with 7 bases identical to TRBD1. The CDR3 contains 15 residues. CDR1 and CDR2 (germline): MNHEY, SVGAGI. After removal of 7 bases from V and 8 bases from J, the junction contained 13 bases not matched to a gene. CDR3 amino acids: CASTSGGDLEEKLFF. In DNA, the CDR3 is TGTGCCAGCACCTCAGGGGGGGATCTAGAGGAAAAACTGTTTTTT.

This chain links TRBV4-2 with TRBJ2-3; 9 bases fit TRBD2. V lost 2 bases to trimming and J lost 5 bases; unmatched junction nucleotides: 8. Germline assignment: CDR1 LGHNA and CDR2 YNFKEQ. CDR3 length: 16 amino acids. The CDR3 DNA sequence: TGTGCCAGCAGCCAATCTTTAGGTAGCGGGAGAGATACGCAGTATTTT. Translation gives CASSQSLGSGRDTQYF.

J is TRBJ2-3 and V is TRBV10-3; 7 bases align to TRBD2. There are 12 residues in the CDR3. Germline V gene sequence: CDR1 ENHRY, CDR2 SYGVKD. The V segment lost 8 bases and the J segment 1 base; nucleotides outside the gene matches: 0. CDR3 residues: CAIAGGTDTQYF. The CDR3 DNA follows: TGTGCCATCGCGGGGGGCACAGATACGCAGTATTTT.